This is a list of T cell receptor beta chains from one sample in a study of Graves' ophthalmopathy and Graves' hyperthyroidism. MiXCR was run by TCRdb on the multiplex PCR reads, yielding one entry per CDR3 protein. Of 200,000 to 300,000 distinct CDR3 sequences detected, 40% to 50% appear once; the ten largest clones hold roughly 50%. Sequenced material: peripheral blood. The receptor set was obtained from an adult man with Graves' ophthalmopathy. The CDR3 runs from the conserved cysteine through the conserved F or W. D genes are given only for firm matches. Part of the rows lack a size; the others show once, few, many or a class for expanded clones.

cdr3_aa	cdr3_nt	v_call	j_call	d_call	clone_size
CASEQGSTPSNQPQHF	TGTGCCTCCGAACAGGGTTCCACTCCTAGCAATCAGCCCCAGCATTTT	TRBV19	TRBJ1-5	.	.
CASKGRKVGDYEQYF	TGTGCCAGCAAAGGTCGAAAGGTAGGGGACTACGAGCAGTACTTC	TRBV10-3	TRBJ2-7	.	.
CASSTGVPSYEQYF	TGCGCCAGCAGCACAGGGGTTCCCTCCTACGAGCAGTACTTC	TRBV5-1	TRBJ2-7	TRBD1	.
CASRTGARSSETQYF	TGTGCCAGCAGGACCGGGGCCAGGAGTTCAGAGACCCAGTACTTC	TRBV7-2	TRBJ2-5	.	many
CASSEVRRQLSPLHF	TGTGCCAGCAGTGAAGTCCGGCGACAGCTATCACCCCTCCACTTT	TRBV10-3	TRBJ1-6	.	.
CSSHWGDGETQYF	TGCAGCAGCCACTGGGGGGACGGGGAGACCCAGTACTTC	TRBV29-1	TRBJ2-5	.	once
CASSLGGLAGAQETQYF	TGTGCCAGCAGCTTAGGAGGACTAGCGGGGGCTCAAGAGACCCAGTACTTC	TRBV7-2	TRBJ2-5	TRBD2	.
CASSLANPGDSGNTIYF	TGCGCCAGCAGCTTGGCCAATCCAGGGGACTCTGGAAACACCATATATTTT	TRBV5-1	TRBJ1-3	.	few
CASSSNRDSYTF	TGTGCCAGCAGCTCAAACCGGGACAGCTACACCTTC	TRBV7-3	TRBJ1-2	.	.
CSVAGNSNQPQHF	TGCAGCGTAGCGGGAAATAGCAATCAGCCCCAGCATTTT	TRBV29-1	TRBJ1-5	.	many
CSGFDPTATYETQYF	TGCAGTGGATTTGACCCGACAGCAACCTATGAGACCCAGTACTTC	TRBV20-1	TRBJ2-5	.	few
CASSLASGEPQHF	TGTGCCAGCAGCTTAGCGTCGGGAGAGCCCCAGCATTTT	TRBV7-9	TRBJ1-5	.	.
CATSASGSGTGLFF	TGTGCCACCAGTGCATCCGGATCCGGGACAGGTCTTTTCTTC	TRBV24-1	TRBJ2-5	TRBD1	.
CATTPNTGKGYGYTF	TGCGCCACCACACCTAACACAGGGAAAGGCTATGGCTACACCTTC	TRBV4-1	TRBJ1-2	.	few
CASSSGQVSTDTQYF	TGTGCCAGCAGTTCCGGACAGGTTAGCACAGATACGCAGTATTTT	TRBV25-1	TRBJ2-3	TRBD1	.
CASSLLRDEKLFF	TGTGCCAGCAGCTTACTGAGGGATGAAAAACTGTTTTTT	TRBV11-2	TRBJ1-4	.	few
CAWSVTGWGTGELFF	TGTGCCTGGAGTGTAACAGGGTGGGGCACCGGGGAGCTATTTTTT	TRBV7-9	TRBJ2-2	.	.
CASSVGGPNQPQHF	TGTGCCAGCAGCGTAGGAGGACCTAATCAGCCCCAGCATTTT	TRBV9	TRBJ1-5	.	once
CASSLLDYTLLDGELFF	TGTGCCAGCAGCTTACTAGACTACACGCTTCTGGACGGGGAGCTGTTTTTT	TRBV7-8	TRBJ2-2	.	many
CASSRTGTGYSLVYGYTF	TGTGCCAGCAGCCGGACCGGGACAGGGTATTCCCTTGTCTATGGCTACACCTTC	TRBV7-2	TRBJ1-2	TRBD1	few
CAIGLTYEQYF	TGTGCCATAGGGCTGACCTACGAGCAGTACTTC	TRBV10-3	TRBJ2-7	.	.
CATSVSGTVYSNQPQHF	TGTGCCACCAGCGTTAGCGGGACAGTCTATAGCAATCAGCCCCAGCATTTT	TRBV15	TRBJ1-5	TRBD1	few
CASSVVGRGAEAFF	TGTGCCAGCAGCGTAGTGGGCAGGGGGGCTGAAGCTTTCTTT	TRBV9	TRBJ1-1	TRBD1	.
CATSRDEAAYEQYF	TGTGCCACCAGCAGAGATGAGGCAGCCTACGAGCAGTACTTC	TRBV15	TRBJ2-7	.	many
CASSFGSAGYEQYF	TGTGCCAGCAGCTTTGGATCGGCCGGATACGAGCAGTACTTC	TRBV11-3	TRBJ2-7	.	.
CATSDKVLPSTDTQYF	TGTGCCACCAGTGATAAAGTACTACCAAGCACAGATACGCAGTATTTT	TRBV24-1	TRBJ2-3	.	.
CASSLGGMQPQHF	TGTGCCAGCAGCTTAGGAGGGATGCAGCCCCAGCATTTT	TRBV7-9	TRBJ1-5	.	few
CASSSTVLNYNSPLHF	TGTGCCAGCAGCTCTACAGTGCTTAACTATAATTCACCCCTCCACTTT	TRBV7-8	TRBJ1-6	.	few